The present T cell receptor (beta chain) was sequenced within a study of PD-1 blockade in classical Hodgkin lymphoma. General study findings and limits: Newly diagnosed and completely responding patients shared comparable baseline diversity. At C4D1, TCR diversity had climbed significantly for CD4+ cells, though not for CD8+ cells. Initiation of nivolumab under 1 year after ASCT led to exclusion of patients.

Data came from immunoSEQ multiplex PCR; TCRdb stores just in-frame clones and leaves some out. The sample has almost 20,000 clones, around four fifths seen once. Note on this clone: Its matching antigen is unknown.

Time point: cycle 4 day 1 (C4D1), after about 6 weeks of nivolumab. Patients all relapsed after autologous stem cell transplantation, and there was variation in brentuximab vedotin exposure. Magnetic negative selection served to purify CD4+ T cells out of PBMCs that had been thawed. Germline CDR1 is SEHNR and CDR2 is FQNEAQ (reference sequence). The CDR3 runs 12 residues. The germline V and J ends were trimmed by 6 bases and 12 bases, with 15 bases remaining between them. This sequence originates from a human donor with classical Hodgkin lymphoma. The input for sequencing was CD4+ T cells from blood, taken before the fourth cycle of nivolumab. The chain recombines TRBV7-9 with TRBJ2-1; D is uncertain. The CDR3 nucleotides read TGTGCCAGCAGTCCCCTACGCGGAAGGCAGTTCTTC. It translates to CASSPLRGRQFF.